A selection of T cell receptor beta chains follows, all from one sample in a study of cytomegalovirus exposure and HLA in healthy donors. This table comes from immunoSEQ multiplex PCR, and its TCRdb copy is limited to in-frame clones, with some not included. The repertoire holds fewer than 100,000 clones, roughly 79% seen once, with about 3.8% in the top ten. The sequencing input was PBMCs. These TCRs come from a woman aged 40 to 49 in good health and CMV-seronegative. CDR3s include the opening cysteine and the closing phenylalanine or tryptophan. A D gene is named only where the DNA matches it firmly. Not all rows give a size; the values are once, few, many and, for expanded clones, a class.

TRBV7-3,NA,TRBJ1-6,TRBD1,TGTGCCAGCAGCTTAGGGACAGGGTGGAATTCACCCCTCCACTTT,CASSLGTGWNSPLHF
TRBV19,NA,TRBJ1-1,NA,TGTGCCAGTAGTACGACAGGGAACACTGAAGCTTTCTTT,CASSTTGNTEAFF
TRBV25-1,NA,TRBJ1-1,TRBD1,TGTGCCAGCAGAGCCGGACAGGTCGGGATGGCTTTCTTT,CASRAGQVGMAFF
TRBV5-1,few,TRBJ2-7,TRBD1,TGCGCCAGCAGCTTAGGGACAGACTACGAGCAGTACTTC,CASSLGTDYEQYF
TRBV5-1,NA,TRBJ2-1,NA,TGCGCCAGCAGCTTGGACCTGAGCTCCTACAATGAGCAGTTCTTC,CASSLDLSSYNEQFF
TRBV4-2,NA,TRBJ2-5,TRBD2,TGTGCCAGCAGCCAAGATTTTTTAGCGGGGAGCCAAGAGACCCAGTACTTC,CASSQDFLAGSQETQYF
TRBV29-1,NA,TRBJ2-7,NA,TGCAGCGCCTCAAGGGGCGTCACGGGGGTATACGAGCAGTACTTC,CSASRGVTGVYEQYF
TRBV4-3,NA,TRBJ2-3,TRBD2,TGCGCCAGCAGCCAAGACCAGCGGGGGGCCGGAGATACGCAGTATTTT,CASSQDQRGAGDTQYF
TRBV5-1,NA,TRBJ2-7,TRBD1,TGCGCCAGCAGCTGGGGACAGGGAAACTACGAGCAGTACTTC,CASSWGQGNYEQYF
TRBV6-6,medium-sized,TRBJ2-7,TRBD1,TGTGCCAGCAAACTGACAGGGCTGGGCGAGCAGTACTTC,CASKLTGLGEQYF
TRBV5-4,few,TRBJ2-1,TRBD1,TGTGCCAGCAGACAGGGGGCTGGTGAGCAGTTCTTC,CASRQGAGEQFF
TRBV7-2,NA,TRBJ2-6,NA,TGTGCCAGCAGCCGGGGGTCCCTCTCTGGGGCCAACGTCCTGACTTTC,CASSRGSLSGANVLTF
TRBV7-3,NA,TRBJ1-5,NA,TGTGCCAGCAGCCCAGGGGAAGGCCAGCCCCAGCATTTT,CASSPGEGQPQHF
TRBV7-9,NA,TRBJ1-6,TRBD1,TGTGCCAGCAGCACGGACAGGGCCTCCAGCTCCTATAATTCACCCCTCCACTTT,CASSTDRASSSYNSPLHF
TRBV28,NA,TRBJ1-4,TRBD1,TGTGCCAGCAGCCCGGGTGGGACAGGGGGAATTGAAAAACTGTTTTTT,CASSPGGTGGIEKLFF
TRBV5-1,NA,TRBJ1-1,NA,TGCGCCAGCAGCTTAGGTTTACAGAATGAAGCTTTCTTT,CASSLGLQNEAFF
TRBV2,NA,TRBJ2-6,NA,TGTGCCAGATCGTTCCCCGGGGCCAACGTCCTGACTTTC,CARSFPGANVLTF
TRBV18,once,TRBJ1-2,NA,TGTGCCAGCTCACCTCTACCGACGGGGGAGGCCTATGGCTACACCTTC,CASSPLPTGEAYGYTF
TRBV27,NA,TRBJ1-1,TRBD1,TGTGCCAGCAGTCCGTGGGACAGGAAAAACACTGAAGCTTTCTTT,CASSPWDRKNTEAFF
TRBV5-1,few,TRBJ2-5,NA,TGCGCCAGCAGCTTGAGGGGGTTTAGAGCGGAGACCCAGTACTTC,CASSLRGFRAETQYF
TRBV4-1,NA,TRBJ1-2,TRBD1,TGCGCCAGCAGCCAAAGCCGGGACAGGGGGCACTATGGCTACACCTTC,CASSQSRDRGHYGYTF
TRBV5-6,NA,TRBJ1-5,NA,TGTGCCAGCAGCTCCGCGACTGAAATTAGCAATCAGCCCCAGCATTTT,CASSSATEISNQPQHF
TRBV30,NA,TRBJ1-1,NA,TGTGCCTGGAATAGAGACAAGAACACTGAAGCTTTCTTT,CAWNRDKNTEAFF
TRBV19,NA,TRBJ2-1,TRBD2,TGTGCCAGTAGTAACCCTAAACGGACTAGCGGGGGGTACAATGAGCAGTTCTTC,CASSNPKRTSGGYNEQFF
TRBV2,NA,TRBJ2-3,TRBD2,TGTGCCAGCAGTGAGACTAGCGGGCGCACAGATACGCAGTATTTT,CASSETSGRTDTQYF
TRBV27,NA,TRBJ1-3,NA,TGTGCCAGCAGTTTATCGGGCCTCCCTGGAAACACCATATATTTT,CASSLSGLPGNTIYF
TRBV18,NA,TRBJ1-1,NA,TGTGCCAGCTCACCTCAGACTTTAAACACTGAAGCTTTCTTT,CASSPQTLNTEAFF
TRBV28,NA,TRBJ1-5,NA,TGTATGGCAGGGAGGGAAAGCAATCAGCCCCAGCATTTT,CMAGRESNQPQHF
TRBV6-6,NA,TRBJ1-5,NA,TGTGCCAGTATCGACCCCAGGCTCCGTCAGCCCCAGCATTTT,CASIDPRLRQPQHF
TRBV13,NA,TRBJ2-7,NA,TGTGCCAGCAGCTTAGGAGAGGGATACGAGCAGTACTTC,CASSLGEGYEQYF
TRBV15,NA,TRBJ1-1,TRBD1,TGTGCCACCAGCAGAGATCTCCAGACAGGGGGTAATAGGAACACTGAAGCTTTCTTT,CATSRDLQTGGNRNTEAFF
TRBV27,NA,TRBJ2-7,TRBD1,TGTGCCAGCAGTCCCAGGGGGCCAAGTTCCTACGAGCAGTACTTC,CASSPRGPSSYEQYF
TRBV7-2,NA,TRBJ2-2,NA,TGTGCCAGCAGCGACCGTCGCCGCCGGGTGGCCGGGGAGCTGTTTTTT,CASSDRRRRVAGELFF
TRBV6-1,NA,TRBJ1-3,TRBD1,TGTGCCAGCAGTGGGGACAGCTACTCTGGAAACACCATATATTTT,CASSGDSYSGNTIYF
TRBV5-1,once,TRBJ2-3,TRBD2,TGCGCCAGCAGACCCCTAGCGGGGGGGATTACGCGAACTCTCACAGATACGCAGTATTTT,CASRPLAGGITRTLTDTQYF
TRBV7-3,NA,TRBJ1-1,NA,TGTGCCAGCAGCTTGCAGGAGGACACTGAAGCTTTCTTT,CASSLQEDTEAFF
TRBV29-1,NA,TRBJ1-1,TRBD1,TGCAGCGTTGGCGCAGGGGGCTTCAGGAGCACTGAAGCTTTCTTT,CSVGAGGFRSTEAFF
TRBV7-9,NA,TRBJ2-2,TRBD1,TGTGCCAGCAGGGTACAGGGGGCAGGCACCGGGGAGCTGTTTTTT,CASRVQGAGTGELFF
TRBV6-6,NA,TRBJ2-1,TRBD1,TGTGCCAGCAGTTACTCAATCGCAGGGGGTAATGAGCAGTTCTTC,CASSYSIAGGNEQFF
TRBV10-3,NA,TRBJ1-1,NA,TGTGCCATCAGTGATCAGGACAGACAGAACACTGAAGCTTTCTTT,CAISDQDRQNTEAFF
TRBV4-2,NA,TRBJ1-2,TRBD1,TGTGCCAGCAGCCAAGCAGGGGGCGGAAACTATGGCTACACCTTC,CASSQAGGGNYGYTF
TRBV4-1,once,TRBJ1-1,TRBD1,TGCGCCAGCAGCCTTAGGGACAGGGGGAACACTGAAGCTTTCTTT,CASSLRDRGNTEAFF
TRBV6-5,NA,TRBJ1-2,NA,TGTGCCAGCAGTTACTCGCAGGGCTATGGCTACACCTTC,CASSYSQGYGYTF
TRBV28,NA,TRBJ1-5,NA,TGTGCCAGCAGTCCTGTCGGACAGAGGCACAATCAGCCCCAGCATTTT,CASSPVGQRHNQPQHF
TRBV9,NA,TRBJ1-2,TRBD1,TGTGCCAGCAGCGGGGTCCAGCGGGGACAGGACTCTACCTATGGCTACACCTTC,CASSGVQRGQDSTYGYTF
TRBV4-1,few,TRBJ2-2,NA,TGCGCCAGCAGCCAAGGGGGGACTGGCACCGGGGAGCTGTTTTTT,CASSQGGTGTGELFF
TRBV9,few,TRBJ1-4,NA,TGTGCCAGCAGTCAAACAGGGTTGGGTGAAAAACTGTTTTTT,CASSQTGLGEKLFF
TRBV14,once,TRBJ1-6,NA,TGTGCCAGCAGCGGGGGGGTGGCCCTCCACTTT,CASSGGVALHF
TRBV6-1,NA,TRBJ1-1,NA,TGTGCCAGCAGTGAGGGGCCATTGAACACTGAAGCTTTCTTT,CASSEGPLNTEAFF
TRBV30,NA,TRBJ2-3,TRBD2,TGTGCCTGGAGTCCGGCTAGCGGGGGCACAGATACGCAGTATTTT,CAWSPASGGTDTQYF
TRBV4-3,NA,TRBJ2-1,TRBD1,TGCGCCAGCAGCCAAGGGACAGGGCGGTATGAGCAGTTCTTC,CASSQGTGRYEQFF
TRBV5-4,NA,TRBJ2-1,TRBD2,TGTGCCAGCAGCTACCTAGCGGGGGGGCCGCGGTCCTACAATGAGCAGTTCTTC,CASSYLAGGPRSYNEQFF
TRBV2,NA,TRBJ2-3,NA,TGTGCCAGCAAACTAGCCCTCCGCACAGATACGCAGTATTTT,CASKLALRTDTQYF
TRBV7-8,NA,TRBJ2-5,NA,TGTGCCAGCACCCCCCCACTAGTCAGGCGGTTGGGAGAGACCCAGTACTTC,CASTPPLVRRLGETQYF
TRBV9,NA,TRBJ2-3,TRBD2,TGTGCCAGCAGCAAGCGGGGGGCGGGAACAGATACGCAGTATTTT,CASSKRGAGTDTQYF